The T cell receptor beta chain described here comes from a study of radiation and T cells in renal cell carcinoma. Method: immunoSEQ multiplex PCR; TCRdb's copy keeps in-frame clones and lacks some. The data contain roughly 120,000 clones, over 75% of them singletons. The CDR3 is 15 amino acids. Deletions cut 4 bases from V and 1 base from J, with 13 bases between. The germline V gene encodes CDR1 LGHNA and CDR2 YSLEER. Time point reported: blood 2 weeks post-SBRT. Treatment indicated: 15 Gy SBRT to primary tumor, nephrectomy 4 weeks later. Serial blood draws occurred at baseline and 2 and 4 weeks post-SBRT.

Source: blood, taken from a patient whose treatment included radiotherapy and nephrectomy. The TCR sequence derives from a woman in her sixties or seventies with renal cell carcinoma. The chain recombines TRBV4-3 with TRBJ1-1; D might be TRBD1 (6 bases). For the CDR3, the DNA is TGCGCCAGCAGCCCTGGGGGGGGCCAGAACACTGAAGCTTTCTTT. Encoded protein: CASSPGGGQNTEAFF.